Listed here is a single TCR beta chain. Its specificity is unknown. The sample comes from a study of CD8 T cells in ankylosing spondylitis. One entry per CDR3 protein results from TCRdb running MiXCR on the 5' RACE reads. The repertoire consists of 330,000 or so distinct CDR3 sequences, with around 7.6% occurring once and the leading ten covering more than 12%. V trimming: 1 base; J trimming: 9 bases; junction bases outside the gene matches: 13. The CDR3 is 17 amino acids. Germline-derived CDR1 and CDR2 are SGHAT and FQNNGV. General study findings and limits: Reportedly, significant enrichment of disease-linked clones occurred in matched ankylosing spondylitis synovial fluid. There was a TCR beta motif, made of several highly homologous variants, that appeared characteristic of ankylosing spondylitis blood.

The chain links TRBV11-2 to TRBJ2-1; 9 bases align to TRBD2. The clonotype comes from a male donor with ankylosing spondylitis. Sequencing was performed on blood, either unsorted or a sorted T cell fraction (not recorded which). CDR3 sequence (DNA): TGTGCCAGCAGCTTAGTGGTCGGGTTAGCGGGAGATTCTGAGCAGTTCTTC. Translated, it gives CASSLVVGLAGDSEQFF.